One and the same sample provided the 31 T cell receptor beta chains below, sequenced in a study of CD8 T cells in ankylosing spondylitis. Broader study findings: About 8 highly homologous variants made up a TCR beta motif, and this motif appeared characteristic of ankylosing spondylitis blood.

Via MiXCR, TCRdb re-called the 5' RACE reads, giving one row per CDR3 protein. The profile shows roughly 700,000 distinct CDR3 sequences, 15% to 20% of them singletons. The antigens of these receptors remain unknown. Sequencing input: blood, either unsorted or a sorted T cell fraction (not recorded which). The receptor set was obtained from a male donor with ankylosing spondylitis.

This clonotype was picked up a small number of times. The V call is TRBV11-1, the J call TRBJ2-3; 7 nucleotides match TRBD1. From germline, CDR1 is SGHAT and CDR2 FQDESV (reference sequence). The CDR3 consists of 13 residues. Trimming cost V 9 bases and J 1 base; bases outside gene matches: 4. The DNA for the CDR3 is TGTGCCAGTGAAGGACAGGGCACAGATACGCAGTATTTT. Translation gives CASEGQGTDTQYF.

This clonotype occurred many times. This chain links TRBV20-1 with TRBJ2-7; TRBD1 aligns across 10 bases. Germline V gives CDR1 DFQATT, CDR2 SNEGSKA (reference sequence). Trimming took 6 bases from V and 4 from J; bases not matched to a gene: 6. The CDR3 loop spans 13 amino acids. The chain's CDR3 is CSAPPGQGYEQYF. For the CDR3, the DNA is TGCAGTGCCCCTCCGGGACAGGGGTACGAGCAGTACTTC.

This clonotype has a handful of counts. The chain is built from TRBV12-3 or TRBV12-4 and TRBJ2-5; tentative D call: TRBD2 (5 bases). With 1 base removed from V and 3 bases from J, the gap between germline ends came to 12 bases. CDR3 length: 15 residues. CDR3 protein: CASSLGSSGEETQYF. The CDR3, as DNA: TGTGCCAGCAGTTTAGGGTCCAGCGGCGAAGAGACCCAGTACTTC.

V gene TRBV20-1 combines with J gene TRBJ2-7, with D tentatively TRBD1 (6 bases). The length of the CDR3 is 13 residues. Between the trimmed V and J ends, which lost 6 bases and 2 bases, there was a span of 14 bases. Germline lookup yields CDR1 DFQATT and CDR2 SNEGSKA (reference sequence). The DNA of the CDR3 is TGCAGTGCGGAGTTAGGGGGAACCTACGAGCAGTACTTC. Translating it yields CSAELGGTYEQYF.

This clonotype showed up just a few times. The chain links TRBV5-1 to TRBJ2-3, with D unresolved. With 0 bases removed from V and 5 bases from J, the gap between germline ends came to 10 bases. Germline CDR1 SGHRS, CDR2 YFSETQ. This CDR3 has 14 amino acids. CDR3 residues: CASSLELFVDTQYF. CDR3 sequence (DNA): TGCGCCAGCAGCTTGGAGCTCTTCGTAGATACGCAGTATTTT.

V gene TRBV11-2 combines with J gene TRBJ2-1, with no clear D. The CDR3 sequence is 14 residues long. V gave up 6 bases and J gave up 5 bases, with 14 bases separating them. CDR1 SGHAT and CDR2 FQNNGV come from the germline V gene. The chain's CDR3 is CASSQNRTDNEQFF. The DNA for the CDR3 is TGTGCCAGCAGTCAGAACCGAACCGACAATGAGCAGTTCTTC.

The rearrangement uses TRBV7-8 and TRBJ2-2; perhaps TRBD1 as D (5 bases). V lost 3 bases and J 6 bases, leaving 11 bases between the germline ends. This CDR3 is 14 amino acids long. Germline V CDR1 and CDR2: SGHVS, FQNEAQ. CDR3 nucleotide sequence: TGTGCCAGCAGCTTGAACCAGGGTTCCGGGGAGCTGTTTTTT. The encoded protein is CASSLNQGSGELFF.

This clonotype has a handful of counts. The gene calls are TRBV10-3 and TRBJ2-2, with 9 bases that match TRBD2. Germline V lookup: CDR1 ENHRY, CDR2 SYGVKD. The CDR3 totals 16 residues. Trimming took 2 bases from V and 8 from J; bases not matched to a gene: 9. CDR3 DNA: TGTGCCATCAGTGAGGCGTTAGCGGGAGTCGGTGGGGAGCTGTTTTTT. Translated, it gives CAISEALAGVGGELFF.

The CDR3 DNA reads as TGTGCCTGGAGTGTACAGATCAGGGACACCGGGGAGCTGTTTTTT. It translates to CAWSVQIRDTGELFF. V gene TRBV30 combines with J gene TRBJ2-2, with a possible D match to TRBD1 (5 bases). CDR3 size: 15 residues. Per germline, CDR1 GTSNPN and CDR2 SVGIG (reference sequence). The V gene lost 0 bases and the J gene lost 3 bases, with 11 bases spanning the gap.

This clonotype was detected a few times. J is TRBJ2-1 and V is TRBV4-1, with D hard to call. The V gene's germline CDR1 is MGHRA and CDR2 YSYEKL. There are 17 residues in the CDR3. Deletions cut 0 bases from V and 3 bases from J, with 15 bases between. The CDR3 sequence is CASSQDGVDLDYNEQFF. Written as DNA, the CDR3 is TGCGCCAGCAGCCAAGATGGAGTCGACCTAGACTACAATGAGCAGTTCTTC.

CDR3 coding DNA: TGTGCCAGCAGCTTCTCCGCGGGGGGATCCTACGAGCAGTACTTC. Protein: CASSFSAGGSYEQYF. The V call is TRBV11-2, the J call TRBJ2-7, with 8 bases that match TRBD2. V was pared by 3 bases and J by 1 base, with 5 bases of the junction left unmatched. The germline V gene has CDR1 SGHAT and CDR2 FQNNGV. The CDR3 is made up of 15 amino acids.

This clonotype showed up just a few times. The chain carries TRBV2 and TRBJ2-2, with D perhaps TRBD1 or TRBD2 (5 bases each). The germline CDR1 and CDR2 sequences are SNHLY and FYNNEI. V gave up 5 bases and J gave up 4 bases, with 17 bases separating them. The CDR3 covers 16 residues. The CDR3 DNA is TGTGCCAGCAGTCTATTGGCCGGGGCATTCACCGGGGAGCTGTTTTTT. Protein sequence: CASSLLAGAFTGELFF.

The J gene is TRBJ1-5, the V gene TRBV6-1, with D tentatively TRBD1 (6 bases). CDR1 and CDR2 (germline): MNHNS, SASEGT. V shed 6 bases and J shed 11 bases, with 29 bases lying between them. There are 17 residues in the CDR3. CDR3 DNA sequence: TGTGCCAGCAGCCCCATCGGGGCAGGCCTACCTCCAGGGGCCCAGCATTTT. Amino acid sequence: CASSPIGAGLPPGAQHF.

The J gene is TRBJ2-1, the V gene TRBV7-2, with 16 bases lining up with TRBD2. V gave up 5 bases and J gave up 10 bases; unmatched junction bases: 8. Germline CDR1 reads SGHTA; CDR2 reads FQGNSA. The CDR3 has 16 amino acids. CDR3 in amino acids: CASSAPGLAGGEEQFF. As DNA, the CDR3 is TGTGCCAGCAGCGCCCCGGGACTAGCGGGAGGGGAAGAGCAGTTCTTC.

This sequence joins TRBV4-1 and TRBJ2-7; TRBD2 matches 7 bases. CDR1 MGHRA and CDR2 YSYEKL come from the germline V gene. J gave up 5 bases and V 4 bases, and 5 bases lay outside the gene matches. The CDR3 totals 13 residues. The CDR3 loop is CASSPAGTNEQYF. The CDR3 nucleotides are TGCGCCAGCAGCCCCGCCGGGACTAACGAGCAGTACTTC.

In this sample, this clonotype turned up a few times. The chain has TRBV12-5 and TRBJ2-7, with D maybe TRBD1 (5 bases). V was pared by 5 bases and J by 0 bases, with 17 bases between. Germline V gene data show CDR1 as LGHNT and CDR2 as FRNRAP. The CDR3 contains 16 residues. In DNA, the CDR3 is TGTGCTAGTGGTACCTTTACAGGAGCCAGCTCCTACGAGCAGTACTTC. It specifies CASGTFTGASSYEQYF.

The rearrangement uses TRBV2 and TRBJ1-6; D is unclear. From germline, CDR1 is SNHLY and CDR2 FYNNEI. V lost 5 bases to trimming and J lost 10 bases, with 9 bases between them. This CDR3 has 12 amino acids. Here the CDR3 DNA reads TGTGCCAGCAGTACCTCTAGGTCACCCCTCCACTTT. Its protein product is CASSTSRSPLHF.

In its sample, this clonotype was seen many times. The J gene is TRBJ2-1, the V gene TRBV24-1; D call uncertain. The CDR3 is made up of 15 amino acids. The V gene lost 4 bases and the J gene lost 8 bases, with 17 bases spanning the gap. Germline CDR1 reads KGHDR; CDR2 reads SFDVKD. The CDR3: CATSDPAVNSHEQFF. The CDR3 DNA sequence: TGTGCCACCAGTGACCCCGCGGTTAATTCCCATGAGCAGTTCTTC.

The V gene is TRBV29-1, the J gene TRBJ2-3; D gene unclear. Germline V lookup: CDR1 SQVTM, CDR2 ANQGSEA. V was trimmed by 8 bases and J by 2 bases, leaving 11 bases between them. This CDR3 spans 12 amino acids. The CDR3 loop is CSLYDFTDTQYF. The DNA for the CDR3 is TGCAGCCTCTACGACTTCACAGATACGCAGTATTTT.

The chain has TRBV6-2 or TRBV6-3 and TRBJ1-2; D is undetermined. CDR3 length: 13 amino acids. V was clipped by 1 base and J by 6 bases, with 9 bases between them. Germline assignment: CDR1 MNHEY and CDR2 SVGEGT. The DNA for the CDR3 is TGTGCCAGCAGTTACTTGATCGAAAATGGCTACACCTTC. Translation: CASSYLIENGYTF.

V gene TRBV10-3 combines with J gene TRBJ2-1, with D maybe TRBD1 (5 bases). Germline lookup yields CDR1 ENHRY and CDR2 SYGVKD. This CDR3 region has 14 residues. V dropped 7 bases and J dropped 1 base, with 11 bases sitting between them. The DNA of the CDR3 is TGTGCCATCATTTGGGCAGGGTCCTACAATGAGCAGTTCTTC. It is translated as CAIIWAGSYNEQFF.

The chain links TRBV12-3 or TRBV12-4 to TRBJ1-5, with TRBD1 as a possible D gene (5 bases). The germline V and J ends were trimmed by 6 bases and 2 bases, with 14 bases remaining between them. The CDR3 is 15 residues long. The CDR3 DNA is TGTGCCAGCAGCGCTAGGGGTCCTGGCAATCAGCCCCAGCATTTT. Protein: CASSARGPGNQPQHF.

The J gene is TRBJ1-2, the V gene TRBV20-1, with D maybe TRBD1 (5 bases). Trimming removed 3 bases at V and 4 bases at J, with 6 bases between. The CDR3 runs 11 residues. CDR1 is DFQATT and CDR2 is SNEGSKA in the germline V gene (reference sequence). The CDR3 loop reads CSARGPYGYTF. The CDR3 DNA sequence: TGCAGTGCTAGGGGGCCCTATGGCTACACCTTC.

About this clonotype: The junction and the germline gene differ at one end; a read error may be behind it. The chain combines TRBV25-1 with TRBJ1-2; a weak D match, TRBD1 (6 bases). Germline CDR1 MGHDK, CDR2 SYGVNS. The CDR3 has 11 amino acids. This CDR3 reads CASNREIWLGF. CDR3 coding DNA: TGTGCCAGTAACAGGGAGATATGGCTCGGCTTC.

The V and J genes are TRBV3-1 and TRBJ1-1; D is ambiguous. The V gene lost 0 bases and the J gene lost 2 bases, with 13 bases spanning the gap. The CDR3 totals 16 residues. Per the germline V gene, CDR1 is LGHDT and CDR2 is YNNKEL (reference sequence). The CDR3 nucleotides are TGTGCCAGCAGCCAAGATGTCCGCAGGCTAAACACTGAAGCTTTCTTT. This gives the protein CASSQDVRRLNTEAFF. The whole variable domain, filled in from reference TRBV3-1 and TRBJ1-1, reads DTAVSQTPKYLVTQMGNDKSIKCEQNLGHDTMYWYKQDSKKFLKIMFSYNNKELIINETVPNRFSPKSPDKAHLNLHINSLELGDSAVYFCASSQDVRRLNTEAFFGQGTRLTVV.

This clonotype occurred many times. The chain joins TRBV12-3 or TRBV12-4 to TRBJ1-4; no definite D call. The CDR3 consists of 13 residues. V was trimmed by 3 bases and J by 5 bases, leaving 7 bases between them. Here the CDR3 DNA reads TGTGCCAGCAGTTTCAACCAAAATGAAAAACTGTTTTTT. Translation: CASSFNQNEKLFF.

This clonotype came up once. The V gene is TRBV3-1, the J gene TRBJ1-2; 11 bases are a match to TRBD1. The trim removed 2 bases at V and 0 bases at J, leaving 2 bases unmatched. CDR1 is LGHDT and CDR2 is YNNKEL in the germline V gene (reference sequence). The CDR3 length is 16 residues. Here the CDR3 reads CASSQPGQGANYGYTF. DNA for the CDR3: TGTGCCAGCAGCCAACCGGGACAGGGGGCTAACTATGGCTACACCTTC.

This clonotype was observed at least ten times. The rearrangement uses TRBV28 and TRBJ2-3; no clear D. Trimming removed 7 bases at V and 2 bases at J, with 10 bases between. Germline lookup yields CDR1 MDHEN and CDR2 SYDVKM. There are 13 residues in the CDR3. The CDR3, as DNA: TGTGCCAGCACTACCTCAAACACAGATACGCAGTATTTT. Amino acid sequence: CASTTSNTDTQYF.

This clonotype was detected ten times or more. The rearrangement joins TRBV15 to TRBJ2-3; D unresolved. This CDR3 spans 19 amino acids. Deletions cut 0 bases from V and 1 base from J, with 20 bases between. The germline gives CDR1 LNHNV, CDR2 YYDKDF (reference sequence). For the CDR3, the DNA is TGTGCCACCAGCAGAGATGCAGGCAAGTTAGCCCCTGGCACAGATACGCAGTATTTT. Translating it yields CATSRDAGKLAPGTDTQYF.

The CDR3: CASSLDGGDTQYF. The CDR3 bases are TGTGCCAGCAGTTTAGACGGTGGTGATACGCAGTATTTT. The chain combines TRBV12-3 or TRBV12-4 with TRBJ2-3; D not certain. This CDR3 has 13 amino acids. Trimming took off 1 base at V and 6 bases at J, with 8 bases between the two ends.

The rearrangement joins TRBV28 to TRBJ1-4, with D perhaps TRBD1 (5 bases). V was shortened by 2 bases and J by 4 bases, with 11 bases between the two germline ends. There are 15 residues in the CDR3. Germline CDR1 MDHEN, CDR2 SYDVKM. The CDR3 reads CASSLEGPRNEKLFF. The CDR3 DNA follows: TGTGCCAGCAGTTTAGAGGGACCGCGTAATGAAAAACTGTTTTTT. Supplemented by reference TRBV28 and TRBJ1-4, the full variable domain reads DVKVTQSSRYLVKRTGEKVFLECVQDMDHENMFWYRQDPGLGLRLIYFSYDVKMKEKGDIPEGYSVSREKKERFSLILESASTNQTSMYLCASSLEGPRNEKLFFGSGTQLSVL.